The 5 T cell receptor beta chains below come from one sample, sequenced in a study of response to subunit inactivated influenza vaccine. Via MiXCR, TCRdb re-called the RT-PCR reads, giving one row per CDR3 protein. The sample holds some 520,000 distinct CDR3 sequences; 16% are singletons and the top ten take 3%. Material: CD4+ T cells sorted from PBMCs, obtained about 23 months after vaccination. The receptor source for this set is a man aged 50 to 69 who received an inactivated influenza vaccine.

This clonotype has ten or more counts. The rearrangement links TRBV5-1 to TRBJ2-1; D is undetermined. Germline CDR1 reads SGHRS; CDR2 reads YFSETQ. V lost 0 bases and J lost 7, with 11 bases in between. The CDR3 is made up of 14 amino acids. The chain's CDR3 is CASSLGATDNEQFF. For the CDR3, the DNA is TGCGCCAGCAGCTTGGGAGCGACGGATAATGAGCAGTTCTTC.

This clonotype turned up a few times. The rearrangement joins TRBV29-1 to TRBJ2-7; 10 nucleotides match TRBD1. Germline V CDR1 and CDR2: SQVTM, ANQGSEA. Unmatched junction bases numbered 5, after V lost 6 bases and J lost 3 bases. The CDR3 totals 13 residues. The CDR3 nucleotides read TGCAGCGTCACGGGACAGGGGCGCTACGAGCAGTACTTC. The encoded protein is CSVTGQGRYEQYF.

This chain uses TRBV20-1 with TRBJ2-1; D is ambiguous. Germline lookup yields CDR1 DFQATT and CDR2 SNEGSKA (reference sequence). V lost 5 bases and J lost 6, with 14 bases in between. The CDR3 length is 13 residues. The CDR3 loop is CSAPRARGNEQFF. In nucleotides, the CDR3 is TGCAGTGCTCCACGGGCCCGAGGCAATGAGCAGTTCTTC.

The CDR3 coding sequence is TGTGCCATCGGGACAGGGTACGAGCAGTACTTC. It yields the protein CAIGTGYEQYF. The genes are TRBV10-3 and TRBJ2-7, with TRBD1 identical over 9 bases. Losses at the gene ends were 8 bases for V and 4 bases for J; bases not matched to a gene: 0. Germline CDR1 reads ENHRY; CDR2 reads SYGVKD. This CDR3 is 11 amino acids long.

The chain couples TRBV6-2 or TRBV6-3 to TRBJ2-3, with 14 bases identical to TRBD2. Trimming removed 0 bases from V and 4 bases from J; junction bases left unmatched: 0. This CDR3 has 16 residues. Germline V lookup: CDR1 MNHEY, CDR2 SVGEGT. As DNA, the CDR3 is TGTGCCAGCAGTTACTCGGGACTAGCGGGAGCAGATACGCAGTATTTT. Translating it yields CASSYSGLAGADTQYF.